This TCR beta chain was recovered during a study of T-cell memory formation after mild COVID-19. About the study: Most TCR clusters belonged to a single donor. Notes on the study in general: Among CD4+ contracting clones, most were CM and EM, and CD8+ ones EMRA.

CDR3 length equals 19 residues. Germline V gene sequence: CDR1 MNHEY, CDR2 SVGEGT. V dropped 2 bases and J dropped 1; count of bases not matched to a gene: 7. TCRdb itself ran the 5' RACE reads through MiXCR, one entry per CDR3 protein. The repertoire holds over 250,000 distinct CDR3 sequences, with more than 15% as singletons. This clonotype has only a few counts. What it binds is not known. The sequenced material came from PBMCs or a T cell subset sorted from them (not recorded which). The chain links TRBV6-2 or TRBV6-3 to TRBJ2-1, with TRBD2 matching 14 bases. The receptor was isolated from a man aged 18 to 35 who had mild COVID-19 (a few samples of this study predate the infection). Cell type and time point are not known. This chain's CDR3 is CASSYQTSGGAWSYNEQFF. As DNA, the CDR3 is TGTGCCAGCAGTTACCAGACTAGCGGGGGGGCATGGTCCTACAATGAGCAGTTCTTC.